These 20 T cell receptor beta chains share one sample of origin, sequenced in a study of T cell responses to AZD1222 COVID-19 vaccine. The repertoire was sequenced with immunoSEQ multiplex PCR; TCRdb's copy has only in-frame clones and lacks some. The profile shows roughly 70,000 clones, over 80% of them singletons. The sample in question was peripheral blood, obtained 28 days after the second dose of the MenACWY control vaccine. Receptors were obtained from an adult who received the MenACWY meningococcal vaccine as a control.

This clone was seen only a few times. The rearrangement uses TRBV25-1 and TRBJ1-5; D remains ambiguous. The germline CDR1 and CDR2 sequences are MGHDK and SYGVNS. V dropped 2 bases and J dropped 5 bases, with 4 bases sitting between them. The CDR3 contains 12 residues. CDR3 bases: TGTGCCAGCAGTGAAAGGGATCAGCCCCAGCATTTT. Encoded protein: CASSERDQPQHF. Together with reference TRBV25-1 and TRBJ1-5, the CDR3 gives the full variable domain: EADIYQTPRYLVIGTGKKITLECSQTMGHDKMYWYQQDPGMELHLIHYSYGVNSTEKGDLSSESTVSRIRTEHFPLTLESARPSHTSQYLCASSERDQPQHFGDGTRLSIL.

V usage is TRBV6-2 or TRBV6-3 and J usage is TRBJ2-7; 11 nucleotides align to TRBD2. V shed 0 bases, J shed 3 bases, and the junction held 1 base outside the gene matches. The CDR3 sequence is 15 residues long. The germline CDR1 and CDR2 sequences are MNHEY and SVGEGT. The DNA of the CDR3 is TGTGCCAGCAGTTACTCCACTAGCGGGAGCTACGAGCAGTACTTC. Translating it yields CASSYSTSGSYEQYF.

A single count supports this clone. This chain connects TRBV7-9 to TRBJ1-5; D is unresolved. From germline, CDR1 is SEHNR and CDR2 FQNEAQ (reference sequence). Between the trimmed V and J ends, which lost 5 bases and 7 bases, there was a span of 15 bases. This CDR3 region has 14 residues. Here the CDR3 reads CASSPEDLKQPQHF. The DNA for the CDR3 is TGTGCCAGCAGCCCAGAGGATCTCAAGCAGCCCCAGCATTTT.

The V call is TRBV9, the J call TRBJ2-5; 9 bases line up with TRBD2. Germline V gene data show CDR1 as SGDLS and CDR2 as YYNGEE. V gave up 3 bases and J gave up 2 bases; unmatched junction bases: 8. The CDR3 extends over 16 amino acids. This chain's CDR3 is CASSGEQTSGQETQYF. CDR3 bases: TGTGCCAGCAGCGGAGAACAGACTAGCGGACAAGAGACCCAGTACTTC.

The rearrangement uses TRBV19 and TRBJ1-2; no clear D gene. The CDR3 is 15 amino acids. Germline CDR1 is LNHDA and CDR2 is SQIVND (reference sequence). Deletions cut 3 bases from V and 4 bases from J, with 15 bases between. CDR3 nucleotide sequence: TGTGCCAGTAGTATCTCCGGCAGAGAGGCCTATGGCTACACCTTC. As protein: CASSISGREAYGYTF.

V and J are TRBV30 and TRBJ2-5; possibly TRBD2 for D (7 bases). The CDR3 is 13 amino acids. CDR1 and CDR2 (germline): GTSNPN, SVGIG (reference sequence). V dropped 1 base and J dropped 3 bases, with 9 bases sitting between them. Written as DNA, the CDR3 is TGTGCCTGGAGTGAGGGGGGGAAAGAGACCCAGTACTTC. As protein: CAWSEGGKETQYF.

The chain is built from TRBV6-6 and TRBJ2-7, with D tentatively TRBD2 (6 bases). V gave up 8 bases and J gave up 5 bases, with 13 bases separating them. The germline CDR1 and CDR2 sequences are MNHNY and SVGAGI (reference sequence). The CDR3 loop spans 12 amino acids. The CDR3 sequence is CASSVREHEQYF. In DNA form, the CDR3 reads TGTGCCAGCTCGGTCCGGGAGCACGAGCAGTACTTC.

V gene TRBV2 combines with J gene TRBJ1-5, with a possible D match to TRBD1 (5 bases). The CDR3 loop spans 15 amino acids. V lost 1 base and J 7 bases, leaving 14 bases between the germline ends. Germline assignment: CDR1 SNHLY and CDR2 FYNNEI. The CDR3 DNA reads as TGTGCCAGCAGTGAAGGGACAAGGGGCAGCCAGCCCCAGCATTTT. This gives the protein CASSEGTRGSQPQHF.

The CDR3 loop is CAWASGQDQPQHF. CDR3 DNA sequence: TGTGCCTGGGCCTCGGGACAGGATCAGCCCCAGCATTTT. This chain uses TRBV30 with TRBJ1-5, with 8 bases matching TRBD1. The CDR3 totals 13 residues. CDR1 is GTSNPN and CDR2 is SVGIG in the germline V gene (reference sequence). Unmatched junction bases numbered 5, after V lost 5 bases and J lost 5 bases.

The gene calls are TRBV12-3 or TRBV12-4 and TRBJ1-4; D uncertain. The CDR3 spans 13 residues. V was pared by 0 bases and J by 8 bases, with 7 bases between. CDR3 DNA: TGTGCCAGCAGTTTAGCCCTAAAGGAAAAACTGTTTTTT. Its protein product is CASSLALKEKLFF.

To note about this clone: The germline gene is not matched at one end of the junction; a read error may be the cause. CDR3 nucleotides: TGCGCCAGCAGCTTCCGGGACACCTCCACGGTCTTC. It translates to CASSFRDTSTVF. The chain uses TRBV5-1 and TRBJ1-2; tentatively, D is TRBD1 (6 bases). CDR3 length: 12 amino acids. In germline, CDR1 is SGHRS, CDR2 YFSETQ.

The V gene is TRBV12-3 or TRBV12-4, the J gene TRBJ1-1; perhaps TRBD1 as D (6 bases). Trimming cost V 7 bases and J 12 bases, with 18 bases left between them. The CDR3 has 12 amino acids. The CDR3 protein is CASTPGAGRSFF. The CDR3 DNA follows: TGTGCCAGCACCCCGGGGGCAGGGCGATCTTTCTTT.

This chain links TRBV6-5 with TRBJ2-7; no firm D call. The CDR3 sequence is 12 residues long. V gave up 6 bases and J gave up 5 bases, with 11 bases separating them. The V gene's germline CDR1 is MNHEY and CDR2 SVGAGI. This chain's CDR3 is CASSQGWDEQYF. CDR3 nucleotide sequence: TGTGCCAGCAGCCAAGGGTGGGACGAGCAGTACTTC.

The chain carries TRBV11-2 and TRBJ2-6; TRBD1 is a possible D gene (7 bases). V lost 10 bases, J lost 0 bases, and 16 bases lay in between. CDR1 is SGHAT, CDR2 FQNNGV, per germline. The CDR3 sequence is 16 residues long. CDR3 coding DNA: TGTGCCATCCCCCGCCAGGGGGGCTCTGGGGCCAACGTCCTGACTTTC. This encodes CAIPRQGGSGANVLTF.

The chain employs TRBV10-1 and TRBJ2-5; D gene uncertain. The CDR3 is 16 amino acids. The germline V gene has CDR1 WNHNN and CDR2 SYGVQD (reference sequence). The ends were cut back, 0 bases at V and 2 bases at J, with 13 bases in the middle. The CDR3 DNA sequence: TGCGCCAGCAGTGAGTCGAGCAATCTGGGGCAAGAGACCCAGTACTTC. This sequence encodes CASSESSNLGQETQYF.

CDR3 DNA sequence: TGTGCCAGCAGCCCCGAACCTAGCGGGAGTTACGAGCAGTACTTC. Its protein product is CASSPEPSGSYEQYF. V is TRBV9 and J is TRBJ2-7, with 10 bases fitting TRBD2. With 4 bases clipped from V and 4 bases from J, the junction kept 8 bases outside the gene matches. Germline CDR1 and CDR2: SGDLS and YYNGEE. The CDR3 totals 15 residues.

The chain recombines TRBV5-5 with TRBJ2-2; D not certain. In germline, CDR1 is SGHKS, CDR2 YYEKEE (reference sequence). V lost 0 bases and J 6 bases, leaving 6 bases between the germline ends. The CDR3 is 13 amino acids. DNA for the CDR3: TGTGCCAGCAGCTTGGAGTGGGCCGGGGAGCTGTTTTTT. Its protein product is CASSLEWAGELFF.

In DNA, the CDR3 is TGTGCCTGGAGCCCCGGATCCGCAAATCAGCCCCAGCATTTT. Translating gives CAWSPGSANQPQHF. This chain links TRBV30 with TRBJ1-5, with no clear D. V lost 3 bases and J 4 bases, leaving 13 bases between the germline ends. The CDR3 extends over 14 amino acids. Germline lookup yields CDR1 GTSNPN and CDR2 SVGIG (reference sequence).

The chain combines TRBV28 with TRBJ1-2, with D unclear. V was clipped by 6 bases and J by 8 bases, with 10 bases between them. The germline gives CDR1 MDHEN, CDR2 SYDVKM. There are 11 residues in the CDR3. In DNA, the CDR3 is TGTGCCAGCAGCTACTATGGGGGCTACACCTTC. Translated, it gives CASSYYGGYTF.

The chain uses TRBV4-1 and TRBJ1-1; D is perhaps TRBD1 (5 bases). The germline CDR1 and CDR2 sequences are MGHRA and YSYEKL. V shed 1 base and J shed 5 bases, with 14 bases lying between them. This CDR3 is 15 amino acids long. In nucleotides, the CDR3 is TGCGCCAGCAGCCAAGGTATCGACAGTTCAACTGAAGCTTTCTTT. This gives the protein CASSQGIDSSTEAFF.